This is a list of T cell receptor beta chains from one sample in a study of blood T cells in healthy people across ages. TCRdb fed the 5' RACE reads into MiXCR, producing one record per CDR3 protein. This sample yields more than 650,000 distinct CDR3 sequences, of which about 24% are seen a single time; approximately 20% belongs to the top ten. The sequencing input was blood. The receptors shown here come from a man aged 65 to 79 in good health. CDR3s include the opening cysteine and the closing phenylalanine or tryptophan. A D gene is named only where the DNA matches it firmly.

>TRBD1|TRBV2|TRBJ1-4
CASTLRDRVEKLSF
>-|TRBV6-5|TRBJ2-2
CAIFSINTGELFF
>-|TRBV19|TRBJ1-4
CASSGWSGLPNEELFF
>-|TRBV10-3|TRBJ1-3
CAIKPGTSGNTIYF
>-|TRBV5-1|TRBJ2-5
CASSMDRRETQYF
>-|TRBV20-1|TRBJ2-1
CSGLGLGVESNEQFF
>TRBD2|TRBV12-3/TRBV12-4|TRBJ2-3
CASSLAISGRGDTQYF
>-|TRBV2|-
CASKGDFSYEQYF
>-|TRBV19|TRBJ1-1
CASSSYRDTEAFF
>-|TRBV5-1|TRBJ2-2
CASSFSGLGTGELFF
>TRBD2|TRBV7-6|TRBJ2-3
CASSPIRGGADTQYF
>TRBD2|TRBV20-1|TRBJ2-7
CSARRPSGLYEQYF
>TRBD2|TRBV4-3|TRBJ2-1
CASSQDKIAGGAYNEQFF
>TRBD1|TRBV5-1|-
CASSLFFTGANEQFF
>-|TRBV7-2|TRBJ2-7
CASSLDSGRGIYEQYF
>-|TRBV6-5|TRBJ2-7
CASSAPRSSTSYEQYF
>-|TRBV24-1|TRBJ2-2
CATSDLRGGGGTGELFF
>TRBD1|TRBV4-3|TRBJ1-4
CASSQGQQGLGEKLFF
>-|TRBV20-1|TRBJ1-4
CSAPRSGDEKLFF
>TRBD2|TRBV5-1|TRBJ2-5
CASSLGGYQETQYF
>TRBD2|TRBV12-3/TRBV12-4|TRBJ2-3
CASSPRGSGAGYDTQCF
>TRBD2|TRBV11-3|TRBJ2-1
CASSLLAGHYNEQFF
>-|TRBV12-3/TRBV12-4|TRBJ1-2
CASSPLVAGLLTGYTF
>TRBD1|TRBV20-1|TRBJ1-1
CSAPKQGALSEAFF
>-|TRBV7-9|TRBJ2-5
CASSSDSEPQETQYF
>-|TRBV29-1|TRBJ1-1
CSVEKGQQTEAFF
>-|TRBV20-1|TRBJ1-2
CSARVGRGIYTF
>-|TRBV24-1|TRBJ2-5
CATSGTGRRETQYF
>-|TRBV5-1|TRBJ1-2
CASSLGDSNYGYTF
>TRBD2|TRBV5-1|TRBJ2-1
CASSLELAGGPGYNEQFF
>-|TRBV19|TRBJ2-5
CGTRVGETQYF
>-|TRBV6-5|TRBJ1-6
CASSLGSRNNSPLHF
>TRBD1|TRBV27|TRBJ1-4
CASRAMGQGAPNEKLFF
>-|TRBV6-4|-
CASRRDGNNEQFF
>-|TRBV9|TRBJ2-5
CASSVGVEETQYF
>-|TRBV18|TRBJ2-1
CASSPFPTAEQFF
>-|TRBV4-3|TRBJ2-3
CASSQDNPDTQYF
>-|TRBV5-4|TRBJ1-1
CASSRDRGRAEAFF
>-|TRBV10-3|TRBJ2-3
CAISEFADTQYF
>-|TRBV20-1|TRBJ2-7
CSAGSSAGLYEQYF